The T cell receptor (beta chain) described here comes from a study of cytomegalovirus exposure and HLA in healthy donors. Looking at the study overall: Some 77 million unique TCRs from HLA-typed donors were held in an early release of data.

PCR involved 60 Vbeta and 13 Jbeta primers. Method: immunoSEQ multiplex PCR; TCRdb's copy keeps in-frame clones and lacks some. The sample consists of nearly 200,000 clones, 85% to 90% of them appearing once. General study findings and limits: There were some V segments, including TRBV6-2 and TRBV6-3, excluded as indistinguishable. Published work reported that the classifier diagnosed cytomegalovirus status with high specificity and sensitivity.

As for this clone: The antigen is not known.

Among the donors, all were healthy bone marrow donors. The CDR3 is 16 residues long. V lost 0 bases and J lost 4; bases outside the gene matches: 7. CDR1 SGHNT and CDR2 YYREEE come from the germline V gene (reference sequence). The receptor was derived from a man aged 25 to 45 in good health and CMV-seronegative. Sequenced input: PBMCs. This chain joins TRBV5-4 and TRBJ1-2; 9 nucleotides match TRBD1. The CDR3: CASSLGGQGSFYGYTF. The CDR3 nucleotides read TGTGCCAGCAGCTTGGGAGGACAGGGGAGCTTCTATGGCTACACCTTC.